The 10 T cell receptor beta chains below come from one sample, sequenced in a study of blood T cell repertoires in COVID-19. Assay used: immunoSEQ multiplex PCR; TCRdb lists only in-frame clones, some missing. The profile covers roughly 300,000 clones, with around 92% appearing a single time and over 1.5% taken by the ten largest. Sequenced sample: peripheral blood. These receptors came from a woman aged 25 to 39 with COVID-19, enrolled during active disease.

J is TRBJ1-1 and V is TRBV11-2, with a tentative D call TRBD1 (5 bases). The germline V gene encodes CDR1 SGHAT and CDR2 FQNNGV. The CDR3 is 12 amino acids. The V end was cut by 7 bases, the J end by 9 bases, with 15 bases between. CDR3 sequence: CASTREGFQAFF. CDR3 bases: TGTGCCAGCACAAGGGAGGGGTTTCAAGCTTTCTTT.

Worth noting for this clone: At one end, the junction sequence differs from germline, possibly due to a read error. The CDR3 DNA reads as TGTGCTAGCAGCTTCGGGGAGGCCAATGAGCAGTTCTTC. This gives the protein CASSFGEANEQFF. V usage is TRBV7-7 and J usage is TRBJ2-1, with D perhaps TRBD2 (6 bases). The V gene's germline CDR1 is SSHAT and CDR2 FNYEAQ (reference sequence). The CDR3 covers 13 residues.

The chain carries TRBV28 and TRBJ1-1; TRBD1 agrees at 7 bases. CDR1 is MDHEN and CDR2 is SYDVKM in the germline V gene. The length of the CDR3 is 15 residues. Trimming took 8 bases from V and 1 from J; bases not matched to a gene: 10. CDR3 sequence (DNA): TGTGCCAGCGCACCGTCCAGGGGGAAGAACACTGAAGCTTTCTTT. This sequence encodes CASAPSRGKNTEAFF.

The rearrangement joins TRBV10-1 to TRBJ1-6; TRBD1 is a possible D gene (6 bases). Trimming cost V 7 bases and J 7 bases, with 14 bases left between them. Germline V gene lookup returns CDR1 WNHNN and CDR2 SYGVQD (reference sequence). The CDR3 runs to 14 residues. CDR3 DNA: TGCGCCAGCATTAAGACAGGTGGAAATTCACCCCTCCACTTT. Its translation is CASIKTGGNSPLHF.

The V call is TRBV29-1, the J call TRBJ1-3; D not resolved. The CDR3 length is 13 residues. V was cut by 4 bases and J by 5 bases, with 12 bases left in between. The V gene's germline CDR1 is SQVTM and CDR2 ANQGSEA. DNA of the CDR3: TGCAGCGTTGTCGGAGGACTCCGAAACACCATATATTTT. It yields the protein CSVVGGLRNTIYF.

This clone occurred a few times. J is TRBJ2-7 and V is TRBV7-9; 7 bases are a match to TRBD1. In germline, CDR1 is SEHNR, CDR2 FQNEAQ (reference sequence). The V and J ends lost 1 base and 3 bases, in that order; junction bases with no gene match: 0. The CDR3 runs to 13 residues. The CDR3 nucleotides are TGTGCCAGCAGCTTAGGGGACAGCTACGAGCAGTACTTC. Protein product: CASSLGDSYEQYF.

V usage is TRBV7-2 and J usage is TRBJ1-1; weak D call: TRBD1 (5 bases). V was clipped by 5 bases and J by 0 bases, with 13 bases between them. This CDR3 contains 15 residues. Germline assignment: CDR1 SGHTA and CDR2 FQGNSA. The CDR3 sequence: CASSPNPGMNTEAFF. Here the CDR3 DNA reads TGTGCCAGCAGCCCGAATCCAGGGATGAACACTGAAGCTTTCTTT.

This chain connects TRBV29-1 to TRBJ1-1; TRBD1 agrees at 8 bases. CDR1 SQVTM and CDR2 ANQGSEA come from the germline V gene. V trimming: 2 bases; J trimming: 2 bases; junction bases outside the gene matches: 7. The CDR3 consists of 15 residues. The CDR3 DNA follows: TGCAGCGTTGAAACGGCAGGGGGCCGTAACACTGAAGCTTTCTTT. It codes for CSVETAGGRNTEAFF.

V gene TRBV15 combines with J gene TRBJ2-6; 9 bases match TRBD1. This CDR3 region has 19 residues. The J segment lost 2 bases and the V segment lost 0 bases, leaving 8 bases of the junction unmatched. CDR1 LNHNV and CDR2 YYDKDF come from the germline V gene (reference sequence). CDR3 in DNA: TGTGCCACCAGCAGAGATGGGGGAACAGGGGGCGCTGGGGCCAACGTCCTGACTTTC. It encodes CATSRDGGTGGAGANVLTF. The full variable domain, with the rest looked up from reference TRBV15 and TRBJ2-6, is DAMVIQNPRYQVTQFGKPVTLSCSQTLNHNVMYWYQQKSSQAPKLLFHYYDKDFNNEADTPDNFQSRRPNTSFCFLDIRSPGLGDTAMYLCATSRDGGTGGAGANVLTFGAGSRLTVL.

The V call is TRBV4-1, the J call TRBJ2-2; 9 nucleotides match TRBD2. The CDR3 sequence is 17 residues long. Germline values: CDR1 MGHRA, CDR2 YSYEKL. The V and J ends lost 0 bases and 6 bases, in that order; junction bases with no gene match: 8. The CDR3 loop is CASSQDGGRAVAGELFF. The CDR3 bases are TGCGCCAGCAGCCAAGACGGCGGGAGGGCTGTTGCCGGGGAGCTGTTTTTT.